Following are 15 T cell receptor beta chains from one sample sequenced in a study of cytomegalovirus exposure and HLA in healthy donors. Primers for the PCR totalled 60 Vbeta and 13 Jbeta. Repertoires were generated with immunoSEQ multiplex PCR, while TCRdb's copy carries only in-frame clones and drops some. The data show around 130,000 clones, about 80% seen once. The sequencing sample was made of PBMCs. Receptor source: a man in his forties or fifties in good health and CMV-seronegative.

V is TRBV28 and J is TRBJ2-7; TRBD2 matches at 7 bases. Germline V gene data show CDR1 as MDHEN and CDR2 as SYDVKM. This CDR3 has 15 residues. The junction had 7 bases not matched to a gene; V was cut back by 3 bases and J by 2 bases. The CDR3 loop is CASSFQQAGPYEQYF. The CDR3 nucleotides read TGTGCCAGCAGTTTTCAACAAGCGGGACCCTACGAGCAGTACTTC.

The sample holds a few counts of this clone. V usage is TRBV5-1 and J usage is TRBJ2-2, with D possibly being TRBD2 (5 bases). CDR3 size: 16 residues. CDR1 is SGHRS, CDR2 YFSETQ, per germline. The ends were cut back, 3 bases at V and 0 bases at J, with 12 bases in the middle. This chain's CDR3 is CASSSTGIPNTGELFF. The CDR3 nucleotides read TGCGCCAGCAGCTCCACCGGGATCCCGAACACCGGGGAGCTGTTTTTT.

This chain connects TRBV9 to TRBJ2-2; D is undetermined. The CDR3 sequence is 14 residues long. V was shortened by 0 bases and J by 0 bases, with 3 bases between the two germline ends. CDR1 and CDR2 (germline): SGDLS, YYNGEE. The CDR3 protein is CASSVAANTGELFF. CDR3 bases: TGTGCCAGCAGCGTAGCGGCGAACACCGGGGAGCTGTTTTTT.

The CDR3 here is CASAPRGDREGYTF. The CDR3 bases are TGTGCCAGCGCGCCAAGGGGGGACAGGGAGGGATACACCTTC. The rearrangement links TRBV2 to TRBJ1-2, with TRBD1 matching 9 bases. V lost 8 bases to trimming and J lost 11 bases; unmatched junction nucleotides: 15. The CDR3 spans 14 residues. The germline gives CDR1 SNHLY, CDR2 FYNNEI.

The chain combines TRBV27 with TRBJ2-1; 9 positions agree with TRBD2. Per the germline V gene, CDR1 is MNHEY and CDR2 is SMNVEV (reference sequence). Germline trimming cut 5 bases from V and 7 bases from J; bases unmatched to any gene: 12. This CDR3 is built from 16 residues. The CDR3 is CASSLIAGAFVNEQFF. The DNA for the CDR3 is TGTGCCAGCAGTCTCATAGCGGGAGCCTTTGTGAATGAGCAGTTCTTC.

This chain connects TRBV19 to TRBJ2-7, with 10 bases matching TRBD1. V was pared by 5 bases and J by 5 bases, with 6 bases of the junction left unmatched. This CDR3 region has 14 residues. CDR1 LNHDA and CDR2 SQIVND come from the germline V gene (reference sequence). The CDR3 sequence: CASSETGGFDEQYF. CDR3 nucleotides: TGTGCCAGTAGTGAGACAGGGGGCTTTGACGAGCAGTACTTC.

This clone was counted between two and nine times. CDR3 loop: CASSPLQNVNGELFF. CDR3 DNA sequence: TGTGCCAGCTCACCACTACAAAATGTGAACGGGGAGCTGTTTTTT. V and J are TRBV18 and TRBJ2-2; D not resolved. This CDR3 has 15 amino acids. Trimming left V 1 base short and J 7 bases short, with 13 bases between. Germline lookup yields CDR1 KGHSH and CDR2 LQKENI.

This chain joins TRBV11-3 and TRBJ2-2, with 12 bases lining up with TRBD2. CDR1 SGHNT and CDR2 YENEEA come from the germline V gene. The ends lost 4 bases at V and 5 bases at J; junction bases unmatched: 2. CDR3 length: 15 amino acids. The CDR3 DNA sequence: TGTGCCAGCAGCTCCACTAGCGGGGGGACCGGGGAGCTGTTTTTT. It codes for CASSSTSGGTGELFF.

This clone has a single count. The chain uses TRBV7-9 and TRBJ2-1, with TRBD2 matching over 7 bases. With 2 bases clipped from V and 5 bases from J, the junction kept 3 bases outside the gene matches. CDR1 is SEHNR, CDR2 FQNEAQ, per germline (reference sequence). The CDR3 is 14 amino acids. CDR3 in amino acids: CASSLREGNNEQFF. For the CDR3, the DNA is TGTGCCAGCAGCTTAAGGGAGGGCAACAATGAGCAGTTCTTC.

The chain links TRBV4-3 to TRBJ2-7, with D perhaps TRBD1 (6 bases). Germline V gene data show CDR1 as LGHNA and CDR2 as YSLEER. The CDR3 is 14 residues long. The V gene lost 3 bases and the J gene lost 7 bases, with 16 bases spanning the gap. CDR3 amino acids: CASSQVRAQGEQYF. DNA of the CDR3: TGCGCCAGCAGCCAGGTCCGGGCCCAGGGGGAGCAGTACTTC.

This sequence joins TRBV5-1 and TRBJ2-1, with 7 bases fitting TRBD2. In germline, CDR1 is SGHRS, CDR2 YFSETQ. The junction had 7 bases not matched to a gene; V was cut back by 2 bases and J by 5 bases. This CDR3 has 15 amino acids. CDR3 region: CASSLGAGTHNEQFF. CDR3 in DNA: TGCGCCAGCAGCTTAGGAGCGGGAACCCACAATGAGCAGTTCTTC.

This sequence joins TRBV11-3 and TRBJ2-3; weak D call: TRBD2 (6 bases). Germline V gene lookup returns CDR1 SGHNT and CDR2 YENEEA. The CDR3 loop spans 14 amino acids. V was clipped by 3 bases and J by 2 bases, with 9 bases between them. The CDR3 nucleotides are TGTGCCAGCAGCTTCGGAGGGAACACAGATACGCAGTATTTT. Translating it yields CASSFGGNTDTQYF.

The gene calls are TRBV27 and TRBJ1-6; maybe TRBD1 (6 bases). V was clipped by 6 bases and J by 8 bases, with 17 bases between them. Germline V CDR1 and CDR2: MNHEY, SMNVEV (reference sequence). The CDR3 consists of 15 residues. CDR3 coding DNA: TGTGCCAGCAGCCGTACAGGGTGGGATGATTCACCCCTCCACTTT. It encodes CASSRTGWDDSPLHF.

The rearrangement links TRBV29-1 to TRBJ2-5; D unresolved. Looked up from germline, CDR1 is SQVTM and CDR2 is ANQGSEA. The CDR3 loop spans 8 amino acids. The germline V and J ends were trimmed by 1 base and 13 bases, with 4 bases remaining between them. This chain's CDR3 is CSVEGPYF. The CDR3 DNA reads TGCAGCGTTGAAGGGCCGTACTTC.

The CDR3 reads CSVGELGGAANTGELFF. DNA of the CDR3: TGCAGCGTTGGGGAACTCGGGGGAGCCGCGAACACCGGGGAGCTGTTTTTT. This chain joins TRBV29-1 and TRBJ2-2; weak D call: TRBD2 (6 bases). Germline V lookup: CDR1 SQVTM, CDR2 ANQGSEA. This CDR3 has 17 amino acids. V was clipped by 4 bases and J by 0 bases, with 18 bases between them.